Below are 21 T cell receptor beta chains sequenced from a single sample in a study of cytomegalovirus exposure and HLA in healthy donors. Researchers ran the PCR with 60 Vbeta and 13 Jbeta primers. Using immunoSEQ multiplex PCR, the repertoire was profiled, and TCRdb retains in-frame clones only, with some absent. This table holds hundreds of thousands of clones, about three quarters found once. Sequencing was done on a sample of PBMCs. The receptors were gathered from a woman in her fifties or sixties in good health and CMV-seropositive.

This clone was counted a few times. The CDR3 reads CASSLGLAGGLTGELFF. DNA of the CDR3: TGCGCCAGCAGCCTGGGACTAGCGGGGGGGCTTACCGGGGAGCTGTTTTTT. The chain employs TRBV4-3 and TRBJ2-2; 16 nucleotides agree with TRBD2. Germline CDR1 is LGHNA and CDR2 is YSLEER. Germline trimming cut 4 bases from V and 5 bases from J; bases unmatched to any gene: 4. The CDR3 runs 17 residues.

Notes on this clone: It is unclear where the CDR3 begins or ends on the DNA, so no DNA is shown, and the CDR3 is as TCRdb lists it. The chain recombines TRBV19 with TRBJ1-5. Germline values: CDR1 LNHDA, CDR2 SQIVND (reference sequence). The CDR3 comprises 12 residues, both ends counted. CDR3 region: CASTSGSQPQHF.

The chain combines TRBV5-1 with TRBJ2-7; 10 positions match TRBD2. The CDR3 spans 14 residues. V shed 0 bases and J 4 bases; nucleotides not matched to a gene: 1. The germline CDR1 and CDR2 sequences are SGHRS and YFSETQ. The CDR3 DNA reads as TGCGCCAGCAGCTTGGCTAGCGGGAGATACGAGCAGTACTTC. The encoded protein is CASSLASGRYEQYF.

The rearrangement links TRBV10-1 to TRBJ1-2; D gene unclear. V lost 4 bases to trimming and J lost 2 bases, with 11 bases between them. Per the germline V gene, CDR1 is WNHNN and CDR2 is SYGVQD (reference sequence). This CDR3 is 14 amino acids long. CDR3 in DNA: TGCGCCAGCAGTGGAGGCAGTGTGAACTATGGCTACACCTTC. It encodes CASSGGSVNYGYTF.

The V gene is TRBV6-5, the J gene TRBJ2-2, with D possibly TRBD1 on 6 matching bases. Germline values: CDR1 MNHEY, CDR2 SVGAGI. Trimming removed 2 bases from V and 2 bases from J, with 12 bases in between. This CDR3 has 16 residues. CDR3 protein: CASSYQSTGNTGELFF. CDR3 nucleotide sequence: TGTGCCAGCAGTTACCAATCGACAGGCAACACCGGGGAGCTGTTTTTT.

The rearrangement uses TRBV7-9 and TRBJ1-5; D call uncertain. Germline V gene sequence: CDR1 SEHNR, CDR2 FQNEAQ (reference sequence). Trimming shortened V by 3 bases and J by 0 bases, and 6 bases separated the two germline ends. The CDR3 loop spans 14 amino acids. The CDR3 DNA reads TGTGCCAGCAGCTTTTCTAATAGCAATCAGCCCCAGCATTTT. It translates to CASSFSNSNQPQHF.

As DNA, the CDR3 is TGTGCCAGCTCACGACCTACAGGGGAGGAAGATGGCTACACCTTC. It yields the protein CASSRPTGEEDGYTF. This chain joins TRBV18 and TRBJ1-2, with 7 bases fitting TRBD1. Germline V gene lookup returns CDR1 KGHSH and CDR2 LQKENI. The CDR3 loop spans 15 amino acids. Losses at the gene ends were 4 bases for V and 6 bases for J; bases not matched to a gene: 11.

The chain uses TRBV28 and TRBJ1-4; D remains ambiguous. This CDR3 region has 13 residues. V dropped 5 bases and J dropped 4 bases, with 8 bases sitting between them. Germline assignment: CDR1 MDHEN and CDR2 SYDVKM. CDR3 in amino acids: CASSQAVNEKLFF. CDR3 coding DNA: TGTGCCAGCAGTCAGGCAGTTAATGAAAAACTGTTTTTT.

This chain links TRBV6-1 with TRBJ2-6; tentative D call: TRBD1 (6 bases). The CDR3 is 17 residues long. CDR1 is MNHNS and CDR2 is SASEGT in the germline V gene. V gave up 6 bases and J gave up 0 bases, with 15 bases separating them. The DNA for the CDR3 is TGTGCCAGCAGCGAAATAACAGGGAGCTCTGGGGCCAACGTCCTGACTTTC. This sequence encodes CASSEITGSSGANVLTF.

As concerns this clone: Within the sample, other DNA sequences also encode this same CDR3. V usage is TRBV7-2 and J usage is TRBJ1-1; the D gene is possibly TRBD1 (6 bases). Trimming shortened V by 4 bases and J by 3 bases, and 9 bases separated the two germline ends. In germline, CDR1 is SGHTA, CDR2 FQGNSA. This CDR3 region has 13 residues. CDR3 DNA: TGTGCCAGCAGCTCACAGGGTGACACTGAAGCTTTCTTT. Protein: CASSSQGDTEAFF. Using reference TRBV7-2 and TRBJ1-1 for the parts outside the CDR3, the full variable domain is GAGVSQSPSNKVTEKGKDVELRCDPISGHTALYWYRQSLGQGLEFLIYFQGNSAPDKSGLPSDRFSAERTGGSVSTLTIQRTQQEDSAVYLCASSSQGDTEAFFGQGTRLTVV.

This clone was seen a single time. The rearrangement joins TRBV4-1 to TRBJ2-5; 10 bases line up with TRBD2. The J call may be incorrect, as the DNA end agrees better with TRBJ2-7. Germline V CDR1 and CDR2: MGHRA, YSYEKL. The length of the CDR3 is 15 residues. The CDR3 reads CASSPTWTSGDEQYF. DNA of the CDR3: TGCGCCAGCAGCCCGACGTGGACTAGCGGCGACGAGCAGTACTTC.

The chain links TRBV5-1 to TRBJ2-5; 9 nucleotides agree with TRBD1. The V gene end was trimmed by 6 bases and the J gene end by 0 bases; junction bases not matched to a gene: 6. Looked up from germline, CDR1 is SGHRS and CDR2 is YFSETQ. This CDR3 is 15 amino acids long. CDR3 loop: CASNGQGLYQETQYF. The CDR3 DNA sequence: TGCGCCAGCAATGGACAGGGGCTTTACCAAGAGACCCAGTACTTC.

There are a few counts of this clone. The V and J genes are TRBV29-1 and TRBJ2-1; 16 positions match TRBD2. The CDR3 consists of 18 residues. Trimming at V came to 4 bases and at J to 0 bases, leaving 6 bases not matched to a gene. Germline CDR1 reads SQVTM; CDR2 reads ANQGSEA. As DNA, the CDR3 is TGCAGCGTTGTTCCCGGGACTAGCGGGAGGGTCTCCTACAATGAGCAGTTCTTC. Amino acids: CSVVPGTSGRVSYNEQFF.

The chain is built from TRBV29-1 and TRBJ2-5; weak D call: TRBD2 (5 bases). The CDR3 totals 13 residues. Germline lookup yields CDR1 SQVTM and CDR2 ANQGSEA. Trimming removed 8 bases at V and 5 bases at J, with 18 bases between. As DNA, the CDR3 is TGCAGCTCCTCGAGGGATGGCCCCGAGACCCAGTACTTC. Translation gives CSSSRDGPETQYF.

The chain is built from TRBV7-9 and TRBJ1-6; weak D call: TRBD1 (5 bases). Germline CDR1 and CDR2: SEHNR and FQNEAQ (reference sequence). With 2 bases removed from V and 11 bases from J, the gap between germline ends came to 13 bases. This CDR3 spans 14 amino acids. The CDR3 loop is CASSLWGSNPPLHF. The CDR3 DNA is TGTGCCAGCAGCTTATGGGGCTCGAATCCACCCCTCCACTTT.

The sample holds one count of this clone. The V call is TRBV4-1, the J call TRBJ1-5; 9 nucleotides match TRBD1. Germline V gives CDR1 MGHRA, CDR2 YSYEKL. There are 15 residues in the CDR3. Unmatched junction bases numbered 7, after V lost 4 bases and J lost 6 bases. The CDR3 DNA is TGCGCCAGCAGCCCCCGGGACAGGGTCCCTCAGCCCCAGCATTTT. This sequence encodes CASSPRDRVPQPQHF.

The chain recombines TRBV5-1 with TRBJ1-2; 9 nucleotides match TRBD1. V shed 1 base, J shed 4 bases, and the junction held 14 bases outside the gene matches. The CDR3 runs 18 residues. Germline V gene data show CDR1 as SGHRS and CDR2 as YFSETQ. In nucleotides, the CDR3 is TGCGCCAGCAGCTTGACCCCGGGCATGGACAGGGGAATCTATGGCTACACCTTC. This translates into CASSLTPGMDRGIYGYTF.

This clone was recorded once. The V and J genes are TRBV9 and TRBJ1-1; D is unclear. Deletions cut 3 bases from V and 4 bases from J, with 10 bases between. Germline V gene sequence: CDR1 SGDLS, CDR2 YYNGEE. The CDR3 is made up of 13 amino acids. CDR3 loop: CASSADISTEAFF. CDR3 DNA: TGTGCCAGCAGCGCAGACATAAGCACTGAAGCTTTCTTT. Combining the CDR3 with reference TRBV9 and TRBJ1-1 gives the whole variable domain DSGVTQTPKHLITATGQRVTLRCSPRSGDLSVYWYQQSLDQGLQFLIQYYNGEERAKGNILERFSAQQFPDLHSELNLSSLELGDSALYFCASSADISTEAFFGQGTRLTVV.

The chain employs TRBV28 and TRBJ2-2; 11 bases fit TRBD1. The CDR3 is made up of 13 amino acids. V dropped 6 bases and J dropped 11; count of bases not matched to a gene: 5. Germline loops: CDR1 MDHEN, CDR2 SYDVKM. The CDR3 sequence: CASRRTGGGELFF. The CDR3 DNA follows: TGTGCCAGCAGAAGGACAGGGGGCGGAGAGCTGTTTTTT.

The V call is TRBV28, the J call TRBJ1-2; D is ambiguous. CDR1 and CDR2 (germline): MDHEN, SYDVKM. V was pared by 2 bases and J by 4 bases, with 8 bases between. The CDR3 has 13 amino acids. CDR3 in DNA: TGTGCCAGCAGTTTAGAACAGCTCTATGGCTACACCTTC. Its translation is CASSLEQLYGYTF.

The rearrangement joins TRBV29-1 to TRBJ2-5; 9 nucleotides agree with TRBD2. Trimming at V came to 1 base and at J to 5 bases, leaving 11 bases not matched to a gene. Germline CDR1 is SQVTM and CDR2 is ANQGSEA. The CDR3 length is 16 residues. Written as DNA, the CDR3 is TGCAGCGTTGAAGGAGGCGCGGGAGGGCCTAGGGAGACCCAGTACTTC. Translating it yields CSVEGGAGGPRETQYF.